These 21 T cell receptor beta chains came from one sample sequenced in a study of tumor-infiltrating lymphocytes in primary liver carcinoma. It was unsorted whole blood that yielded blood RNA, and germline DNA was also extracted. Starting material of 500 to 600 ng total RNA yielded TCR beta cDNA via a constant-region primer. Nested multiplex PCR, run for three rounds with slightly modified ARM-PCR, yielded TCR beta libraries. Running roughly 10 cycles apiece, the first two PCR rounds relied on TRBV1-TRBV30 forward primers together with a C-beta reverse primer. TCRdb used MiXCR to reprocess the multiplex PCR reads, holding one entry per CDR3 protein. The data hold some 190,000 distinct CDR3 sequences, with 60% observed a single time. Sequenced input: peripheral blood. These TCRs come from a man aged 40-49 years with primary liver carcinoma and hepatitis B virus infection.

The V gene is TRBV6-1, the J gene TRBJ2-7, with 9 bases that match TRBD2. J was trimmed by 6 bases and V by 6 bases; bases with no gene match: 6. The CDR3 loop spans 13 amino acids. Germline V lookup: CDR1 MNHNS, CDR2 SASEGT. The CDR3 DNA is TGTGCCAGCAGCCCTAGCGGGATAATCGAGCAGTACTTC. This translates into CASSPSGIIEQYF.

With respect to this clonotype: Given the absence of the conserved phenylalanine or tryptophan at the CDR3 end, a read error is likely. The CDR3 here is CASSVGHGRAGELFL. For the CDR3, the DNA is TGTGCCAGCAGTGTTGGACATGGCAGAGCCGGGGAGCTGTTTTTA. The rearrangement uses TRBV6-1 and TRBJ2-2, with a possible D match to TRBD1 (5 bases). In germline, CDR1 is MNHNS, CDR2 SASEGT. Trimming took off 4 bases at V and 6 bases at J, with 15 bases between the two ends. The CDR3 length is 15 residues.

Turning to this clonotype: Since a much larger clone is just one base distant, this may be a read error. The rearrangement joins TRBV6-1 to TRBJ1-2; 8 bases fit TRBD1. In germline, CDR1 is MNHNS, CDR2 SASEGT. Trimming removed 10 bases from V and 4 bases from J; junction bases left unmatched: 11. The CDR3 runs to 14 residues. The DNA of the CDR3 is TGTGCCACTCTCATGACAGGGGTGGGCTATGGCTACACCTTC. Translated: CATLMTGVGYGYTF.

With respect to this clonotype: At one boundary the junction diverges from the germline segment, which might be a read error. This chain joins TRBV19 and TRBJ2-1, with unresolved D. The germline gives CDR1 LNHDA, CDR2 SQIVND (reference sequence). The CDR3 is made up of 14 amino acids. DNA of the CDR3: TGTGCCAATAGTATAGGCCTGACCTACAATGAGCAGTTCTTC. Translating gives CANSIGLTYNEQFF. The whole variable domain, filled in from reference TRBV19 and TRBJ2-1, reads DGGITQSPKYLFRKEGQNVTLSCEQNLNHDAMYWYRQDPGQGLRLIYYSQIVNDFQKGDIAEGYSVSREKKESFPLTVTSAQKNPTAFYLCANSIGLTYNEQFFGPGTRLTVL.

The count of this clonotype is one. V is TRBV7-8 and J is TRBJ1-4; no definite D call. The V gene's germline CDR1 is SGHVS and CDR2 FQNEAQ. The V and J ends lost 4 bases and 3 bases respectively, with 9 bases between them. The CDR3 loop spans 14 amino acids. DNA for the CDR3: TGTGCCAGCAGCTACCGGGATTCTAATGAAAAACTGTTTTTT. This gives the protein CASSYRDSNEKLFF. Full variable domain (rest looked up from reference TRBV7-8 and TRBJ1-4): GAGVSQSPRYKVAKRGQDVALRCDPISGHVSLFWYQQALGQGPEFLTYFQNEAQLDKSGLPSDRFFAERPEGSVSTLKIQRTQQEDSAVYLCASSYRDSNEKLFFGSGTQLSVL.

The J gene is TRBJ2-1, the V gene TRBV6-6; 8 bases match TRBD1. This CDR3 spans 18 amino acids. The germline CDR1 and CDR2 sequences are MNHNY and SVGAGI (reference sequence). V shed 4 bases, J shed 8 bases, and the junction held 19 bases outside the gene matches. CDR3 residues: CASSSPLGAGGTHDEQFF. DNA of the CDR3: TGTGCCAGCAGTTCTCCCCTGGGGGCAGGGGGCACACACGATGAGCAGTTCTTC.

J is TRBJ2-1 and V is TRBV2; D remains ambiguous. Germline lookup yields CDR1 SNHLY and CDR2 FYNNEI. V was clipped by 6 bases and J by 2 bases, with 8 bases between them. The CDR3 spans 13 residues. CDR3 DNA sequence: TGTGCCAGCAGGATACGCACCTACAATGAGCAGTTCTTC. Its protein product is CASRIRTYNEQFF.

This clonotype was counted only a few times. This chain joins TRBV5-1 and TRBJ2-1; D remains unclear. The CDR3 totals 12 residues. In germline, CDR1 is SGHRS, CDR2 YFSETQ. V lost 5 bases and J lost 5, with 8 bases in between. The CDR3 DNA is TGCGCCAGCAGGATAGACCACAATGAGCAGTTCTTC. Amino acids: CASRIDHNEQFF.

Regarding this clonotype: Mismatch with germline at one junction end may stem from a read error. The V call is TRBV12-3 or TRBV12-4, the J call TRBJ2-2, with 10 bases matching TRBD2. CDR3 size: 15 residues. As DNA, the CDR3 is TGTGCCAGCAGGCTAGCGGGGGCGAACACCGGGGAGCCGTTTTTT. This gives the protein CASRLAGANTGEPFF.

The rearrangement links TRBV11-2 to TRBJ2-1; D may be TRBD2 (6 bases). The V and J ends lost 7 bases and 6 bases respectively, with 19 bases between them. This CDR3 is built from 15 residues. Germline CDR1 is SGHAT and CDR2 is FQNNGV. The CDR3 is CASIATGEVVNEQFF. The CDR3 region has the DNA TGTGCCAGCATCGCAACGGGAGAGGTAGTCAATGAGCAGTTCTTC.

About this clonotype: An end of the junction does not agree with germline; a read error may underlie this. V is TRBV7-9 and J is TRBJ2-3; D perhaps matches TRBD2 (5 bases). The CDR3 length is 13 residues. Germline values: CDR1 SEHNR, CDR2 FQNEAQ (reference sequence). CDR3 amino acids: CASRSGSIDTQYF. The CDR3 bases are TGTGCCAGCAGAAGCGGAAGCATAGATACGCAGTATTTT.

With regard to this clonotype: This may stem from a read error, because a much larger clone lies one nucleotide away. V is TRBV29-1 and J is TRBJ2-4; no clear D gene. The CDR3 has 14 residues. Germline assignment: CDR1 SQVTM and CDR2 ANQGSEA. The CDR3 protein is CSVVVSYGKNVQYF. The CDR3 DNA reads as TGCAGCGTTGTGGTTTCCTACGGCAAAAACGTTCAGTACTTC.

The V gene is TRBV6-1, the J gene TRBJ2-3; D may be TRBD1 (5 bases). The germline CDR1 and CDR2 sequences are MNHNS and SASEGT. V lost 6 bases and J lost 0, with 19 bases in between. The CDR3 runs 17 residues. In nucleotides, the CDR3 is TGTGCCAGCAGCAGACCCCCAGGGCGACCCAGCACAGATACGCAGTATTTT. It is translated as CASSRPPGRPSTDTQYF.

The V and J genes are TRBV12-3 or TRBV12-4 and TRBJ1-2; TRBD1 agrees at 7 bases. The V and J ends lost 7 bases and 4 bases, in that order; junction bases with no gene match: 9. CDR3 size: 14 residues. The CDR3, as DNA: TGTGCCAGCACTCGGGCCGGGGACAGCTATGGCTACACCTTC. It specifies CASTRAGDSYGYTF.

With respect to this clonotype: One end of the junction does not line up with germline, which may come from a read error. V usage is TRBV11-2 and J usage is TRBJ2-1; TRBD2 matches at 9 bases. This CDR3 contains 19 residues. Germline V gene lookup returns CDR1 SGHAT and CDR2 FQNNGV. Here the CDR3 reads CASSLDQREAFSSYYEQFF. The CDR3 nucleotides read TGTGCTAGCAGCTTAGATCAGCGGGAGGCTTTCAGCTCCTACTATGAGCAGTTCTTC.

With regard to this clonotype: The junction does not match germline at one end; this may be a read error. V is TRBV11-3 and J is TRBJ2-3, with 11 bases fitting TRBD2. This CDR3 has 17 amino acids. The germline gives CDR1 SGHNT, CDR2 YENEEA. CDR3 region: CASNLGVTSGSTDTQYF. For the CDR3, the DNA is TGTGCCAGCAACCTAGGGGTAACTAGCGGGAGCACAGATACACAGTATTTT.

As for this clonotype: The CDR3 carries no conserved terminal phenylalanine or tryptophan, so it likely arises from a read error. The rearrangement joins TRBV6-1 to TRBJ2-7, with D possibly being TRBD1 or TRBD2 (6 bases each). V was pared by 10 bases and J by 3 bases, with 22 bases between. Per the germline V gene, CDR1 is MNHNS and CDR2 is SASEGT. The CDR3 covers 15 residues. The CDR3 bases are TGTGCCACCATTGATCGGGGGCAAGGAATCTACGAGCAGTACCTC. Its translation is CATIDRGQGIYEQYL.

Comments on this clonotype: A read error may be the cause here, since a much bigger clone is one base away. The rearrangement links TRBV29-1 to TRBJ2-5; possibly TRBD1 for D (5 bases). The V and J ends lost 8 bases and 5 bases respectively, with 9 bases between them. Germline V gene lookup returns CDR1 SQVTM and CDR2 ANQGSEA. This CDR3 region has 10 residues. The CDR3 loop reads CSTYRETQYF. DNA for the CDR3: TGCAGCACCTACAGGGAGACCCAGTACTTC. Full variable domain (missing parts from reference TRBV29-1 and TRBJ2-5): SAVISQKPSRDICQRGTSLTIQCQVDSQVTMMFWYRQQPGQSLTLIATANQGSEATYESGFVIDKFPISRPNLTFSTLTVSNMSPEDSSIYLCSTYRETQYFGPGTRLLVL.

The chain carries TRBV6-5 and TRBJ1-2; D is possibly TRBD1 (5 bases). Germline CDR1 reads MNHEY; CDR2 reads SVGAGI. The V and J ends lost 6 bases and 8 bases respectively, with 19 bases between them. The CDR3 consists of 14 residues. CDR3 amino acids: CASSHRGGAGGYTF. CDR3 nucleotide sequence: TGTGCCAGCAGCCACCGCGGAGGGGCAGGAGGCTACACCTTC.

A remark on this clonotype: At one boundary the junction diverges from the germline segment, which might be a read error. This chain links TRBV11-1 with TRBJ1-1; 7 positions agree with TRBD1. Germline V gives CDR1 SGHAT, CDR2 FQDESV (reference sequence). The CDR3 sequence is 14 residues long. In nucleotides, the CDR3 is TGTGCCAGCAGCTCAGAGGGGGCGAGGACTGAAGCTTCCTTT. Its translation: CASSSEGARTEASF.

The chain joins TRBV12-3 or TRBV12-4 to TRBJ1-4; tentative D call: TRBD1 (5 bases). The CDR3 has 15 residues. V lost 6 bases, J lost 5 bases, and 16 bases lay in between. CDR3 residues: CASRVRGEYNEKLFF. CDR3 sequence (DNA): TGTGCCAGCAGAGTTCGGGGGGAGTACAATGAAAAACTGTTTTTT.